This T cell receptor beta chain was recorded in a study of metastatic and nonmetastatic thyroid tumors. The overall study: Repertoire comparisons spanned blood and tumor or nodule tissue from malignant and benign thyroid patients. The study's findings and limits: As reported, TCR beta diversity in blood and tumor was significantly higher in malignant thyroid tumors than in benign nodules.

Patients underwent thyroid surgery, and none had received any treatment before it. Original processing methods: In papillary thyroid cancer, a distant-metastasis classifier was built using CDR3 differences across clinicopathological groups. TCRdb reanalyzed the PCR reads via MiXCR. The authors' filters were not applied to this entry. The sample holds fewer than 40,000 clones; 20% to 25% are singletons and the top ten take approximately 3%. About this clone itself: Its antigen is undetermined. Possible read error: a much larger clone is one base away.

The sample consisted of tumor tissue. The clonotype was recovered from a male donor with papillary thyroid cancer or a benign thyroid nodule (not recorded which). Some clones in this sample may be carry-over from other donors' samples.

The CDR3 loop reads CASSQAPGGRGEQFF. CDR3 bases: TGTGCCAGCAGCCAAGCGCCAGGGGGTAGGGGTGAGCAGTTCTTC. The chain couples TRBV4-2 to TRBJ2-1; 7 bases align to TRBD1. CDR3 length: 15 amino acids. The V gene's germline CDR1 is LGHNA and CDR2 YNFKEQ. J lost 9 bases, V lost 1 base, and 9 bases had no gene match.